This TCR beta chain originates from a study of brain metastases from non-small cell lung cancer. Assay: immunoSEQ multiplex PCR; the TCRdb copy retains only in-frame clones and omits some. The top ten hold about 7.2% of the sample, which has about 2,200 clones, about 83% seen once. The ends were cut back, 4 bases at V and 4 bases at J, with 4 bases in the middle. The CDR3 is 12 amino acids. The V gene's germline CDR1 is SGHTA and CDR2 FQGTGA. The study, taken as a whole, reports: Metastases had sparse T cells but largely shared repertoires with primaries. Brain metastases had lower T-cell infiltration than primary tumors. T-cell clones appeared expanded in around 60% of brain metastases relative to matched primary tumors.

Concerning this clone itself: Its specificity is not known.

The chain is built from TRBV7-3 and TRBJ2-2; D not certain. Sequencing used tissue from a brain metastasis. This receptor was obtained from a donor at least 40 years old with non-small cell lung cancer. In nucleotides, the CDR3 is TGTGCCAGCAGCTCGCGCACCGGGGAGCTGTTTTTT. Amino acid sequence: CASSSRTGELFF.